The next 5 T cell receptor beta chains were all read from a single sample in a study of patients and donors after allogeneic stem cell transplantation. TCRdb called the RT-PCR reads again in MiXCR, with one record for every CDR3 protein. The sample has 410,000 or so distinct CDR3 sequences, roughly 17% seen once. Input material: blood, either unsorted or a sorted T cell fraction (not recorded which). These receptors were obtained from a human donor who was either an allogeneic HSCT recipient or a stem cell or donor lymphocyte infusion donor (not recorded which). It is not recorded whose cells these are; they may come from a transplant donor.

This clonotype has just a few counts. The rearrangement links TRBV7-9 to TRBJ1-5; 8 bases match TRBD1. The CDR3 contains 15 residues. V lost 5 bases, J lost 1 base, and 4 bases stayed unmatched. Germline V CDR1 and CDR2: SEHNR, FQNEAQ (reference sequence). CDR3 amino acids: CASSTGGGSNQPQHF. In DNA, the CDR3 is TGTGCCAGCAGCACAGGGGGGGGCAGCAATCAGCCCCAGCATTTT.

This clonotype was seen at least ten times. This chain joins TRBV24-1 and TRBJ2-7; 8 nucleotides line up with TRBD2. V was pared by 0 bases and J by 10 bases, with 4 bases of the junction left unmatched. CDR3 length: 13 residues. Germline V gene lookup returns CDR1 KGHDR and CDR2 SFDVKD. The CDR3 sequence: CATSDLRAGEQYF. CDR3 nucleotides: TGTGCCACCAGTGATTTGCGAGCGGGAGAACAGTACTTC.

The CDR3 is CASSYSLVGETQYF. Written as DNA, the CDR3 is TGTGCCAGCAGTTACTCACTAGTAGGAGAGACCCAGTACTTC. J is TRBJ2-5 and V is TRBV6-2 or TRBV6-3; perhaps TRBD2 as D (5 bases). CDR3 length: 14 amino acids. Trimming left V 0 bases short and J 4 bases short, with 9 bases between. In germline, CDR1 is MNHEY, CDR2 SVGEGT.

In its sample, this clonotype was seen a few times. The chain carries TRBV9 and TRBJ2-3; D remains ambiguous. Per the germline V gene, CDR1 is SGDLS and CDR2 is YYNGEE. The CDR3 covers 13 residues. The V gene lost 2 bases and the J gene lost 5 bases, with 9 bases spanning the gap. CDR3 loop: CASSVYLRDTQYF. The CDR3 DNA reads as TGTGCCAGCAGCGTCTACCTACGAGATACGCAGTATTTT.

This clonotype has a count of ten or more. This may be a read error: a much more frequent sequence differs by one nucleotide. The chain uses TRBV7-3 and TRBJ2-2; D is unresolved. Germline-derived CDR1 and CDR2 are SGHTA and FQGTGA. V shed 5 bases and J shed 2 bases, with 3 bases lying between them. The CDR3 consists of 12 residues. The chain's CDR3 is CASSVNTGELFF. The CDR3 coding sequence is TGTGCCAGCAGCGTAAACACCGGGGAGCTGTTTTTT.